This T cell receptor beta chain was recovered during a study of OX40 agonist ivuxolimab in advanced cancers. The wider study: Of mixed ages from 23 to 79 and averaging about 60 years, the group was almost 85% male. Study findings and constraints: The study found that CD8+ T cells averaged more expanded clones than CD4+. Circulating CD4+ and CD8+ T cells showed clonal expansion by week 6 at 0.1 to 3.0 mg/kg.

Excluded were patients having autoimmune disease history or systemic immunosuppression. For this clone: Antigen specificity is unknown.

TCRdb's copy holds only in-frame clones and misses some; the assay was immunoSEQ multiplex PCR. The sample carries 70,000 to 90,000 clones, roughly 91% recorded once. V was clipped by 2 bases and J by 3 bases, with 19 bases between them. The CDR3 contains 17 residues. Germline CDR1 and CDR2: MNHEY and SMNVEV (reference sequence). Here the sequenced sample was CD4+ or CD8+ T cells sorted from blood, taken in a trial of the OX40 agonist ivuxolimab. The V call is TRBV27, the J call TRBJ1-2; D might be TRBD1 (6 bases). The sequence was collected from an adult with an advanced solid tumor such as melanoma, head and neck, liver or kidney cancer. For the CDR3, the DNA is TGTGCCAGCAGTTTAAGTGTTTTGGGGGGCAAGGACTATGGCTACACCTTC. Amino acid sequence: CASSLSVLGGKDYGYTF.